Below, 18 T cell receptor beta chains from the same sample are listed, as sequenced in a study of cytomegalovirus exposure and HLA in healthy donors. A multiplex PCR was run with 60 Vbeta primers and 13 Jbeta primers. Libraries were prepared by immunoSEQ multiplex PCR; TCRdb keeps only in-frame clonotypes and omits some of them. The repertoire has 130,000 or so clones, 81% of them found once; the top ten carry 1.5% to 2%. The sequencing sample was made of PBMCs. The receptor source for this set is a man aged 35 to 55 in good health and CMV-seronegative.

The CDR3 DNA is TGCGCCAGCAGCCAAGATTCGGGACAGGGGTATGCAACTAATGAAAAACTGTTTTTT. Translation gives CASSQDSGQGYATNEKLFF. This chain uses TRBV4-3 with TRBJ1-4; TRBD1 agrees at 10 bases. The CDR3 consists of 19 residues. Losses at the gene ends were 0 bases for V and 0 bases for J; bases not matched to a gene: 7. Looked up from germline, CDR1 is LGHNA and CDR2 is YSLEER.

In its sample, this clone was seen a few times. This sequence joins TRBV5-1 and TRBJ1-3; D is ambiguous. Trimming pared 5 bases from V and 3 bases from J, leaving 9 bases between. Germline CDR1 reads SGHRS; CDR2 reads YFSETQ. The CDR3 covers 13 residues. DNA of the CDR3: TGCGCCAGCAGGGCCCGGGGTGGAAACACCATATATTTT. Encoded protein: CASRARGGNTIYF.

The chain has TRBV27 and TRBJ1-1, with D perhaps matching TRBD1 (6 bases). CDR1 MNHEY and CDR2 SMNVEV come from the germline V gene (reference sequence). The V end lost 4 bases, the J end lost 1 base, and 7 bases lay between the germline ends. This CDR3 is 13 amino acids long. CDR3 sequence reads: CASSWDKNTEAFF. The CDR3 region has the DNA TGTGCCAGCAGTTGGGACAAGAACACTGAAGCTTTCTTT.

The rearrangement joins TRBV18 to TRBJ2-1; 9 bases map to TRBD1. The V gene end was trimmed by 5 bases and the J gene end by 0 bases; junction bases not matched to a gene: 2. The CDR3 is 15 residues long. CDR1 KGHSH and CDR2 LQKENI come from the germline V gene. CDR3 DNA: TGTGCCAGCTCAGGGACAGGGAGCTCCTACAATGAGCAGTTCTTC. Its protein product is CASSGTGSSYNEQFF.

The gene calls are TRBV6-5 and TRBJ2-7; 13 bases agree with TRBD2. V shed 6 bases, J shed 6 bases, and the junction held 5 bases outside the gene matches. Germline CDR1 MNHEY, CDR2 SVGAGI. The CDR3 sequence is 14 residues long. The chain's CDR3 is CASSTSGGAGEQYF. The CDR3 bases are TGTGCCAGCAGCACTAGCGGGGGGGCCGGCGAGCAGTACTTC.

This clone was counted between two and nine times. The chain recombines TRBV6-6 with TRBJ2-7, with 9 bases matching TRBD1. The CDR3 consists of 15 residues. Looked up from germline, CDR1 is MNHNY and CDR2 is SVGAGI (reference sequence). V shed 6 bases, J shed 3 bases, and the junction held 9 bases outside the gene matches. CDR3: CASSTSGTGNYEQYF. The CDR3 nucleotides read TGTGCCAGCAGCACCTCCGGGACAGGGAACTACGAGCAGTACTTC.

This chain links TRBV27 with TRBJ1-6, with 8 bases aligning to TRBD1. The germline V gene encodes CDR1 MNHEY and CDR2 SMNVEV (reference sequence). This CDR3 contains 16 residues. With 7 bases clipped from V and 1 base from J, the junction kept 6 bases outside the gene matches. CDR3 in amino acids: CASTKQGVSYNSPLHF. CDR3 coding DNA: TGTGCCAGCACCAAACAGGGGGTATCCTATAATTCACCCCTCCACTTT.

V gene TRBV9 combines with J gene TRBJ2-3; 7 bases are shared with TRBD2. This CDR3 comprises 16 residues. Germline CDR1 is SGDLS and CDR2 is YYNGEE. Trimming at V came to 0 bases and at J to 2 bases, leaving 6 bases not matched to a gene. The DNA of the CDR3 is TGTGCCAGCAGCGTAGGGTCTAGCGGACTCACAGATACGCAGTATTTT. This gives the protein CASSVGSSGLTDTQYF.

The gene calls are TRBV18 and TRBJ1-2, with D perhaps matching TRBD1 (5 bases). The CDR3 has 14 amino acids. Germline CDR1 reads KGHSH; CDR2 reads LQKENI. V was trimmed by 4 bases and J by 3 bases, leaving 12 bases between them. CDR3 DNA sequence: TGTGCCAGCTCACAGGGGTCACAGGACTATGGCTACACCTTC. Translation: CASSQGSQDYGYTF.

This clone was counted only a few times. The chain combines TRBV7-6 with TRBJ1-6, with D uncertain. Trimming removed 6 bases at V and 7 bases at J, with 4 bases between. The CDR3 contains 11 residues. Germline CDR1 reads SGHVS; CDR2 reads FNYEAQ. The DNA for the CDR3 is TGTGCCAGCAGAGCAAATTCACCCCTCCACTTT. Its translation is CASRANSPLHF.

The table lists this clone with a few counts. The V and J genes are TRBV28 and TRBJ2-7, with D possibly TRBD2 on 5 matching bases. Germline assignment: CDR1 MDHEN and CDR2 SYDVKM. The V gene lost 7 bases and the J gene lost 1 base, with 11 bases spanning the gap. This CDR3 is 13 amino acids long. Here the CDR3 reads CASNLRGSYEQYF. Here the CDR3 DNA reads TGTGCCAGCAACCTCCGGGGTTCCTACGAGCAGTACTTC.

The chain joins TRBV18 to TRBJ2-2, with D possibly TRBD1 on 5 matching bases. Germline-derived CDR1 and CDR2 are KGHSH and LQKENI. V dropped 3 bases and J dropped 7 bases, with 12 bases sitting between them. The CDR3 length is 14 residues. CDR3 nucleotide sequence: TGTGCCAGCTCACCTGGGGCGGTCGACGGGGAGCTGTTTTTT. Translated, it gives CASSPGAVDGELFF.

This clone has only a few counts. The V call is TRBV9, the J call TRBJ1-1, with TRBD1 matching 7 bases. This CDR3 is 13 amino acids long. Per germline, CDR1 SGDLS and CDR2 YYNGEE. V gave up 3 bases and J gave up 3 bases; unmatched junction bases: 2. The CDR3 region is CASSGQGYTEAFF. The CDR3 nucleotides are TGTGCCAGCAGCGGACAGGGCTACACTGAAGCTTTCTTT.

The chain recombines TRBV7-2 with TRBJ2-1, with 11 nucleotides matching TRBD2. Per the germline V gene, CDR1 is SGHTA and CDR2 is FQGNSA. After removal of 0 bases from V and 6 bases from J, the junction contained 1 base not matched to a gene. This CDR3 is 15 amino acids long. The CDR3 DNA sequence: TGTGCCAGCAGCTTAGCTAGCGGGGGGGTCAATGAGCAGTTCTTC. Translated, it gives CASSLASGGVNEQFF.

CDR3 loop: CASQEQEYEAFF. Here the CDR3 DNA reads TGTGCTAGCCAAGAACAGGAATATGAAGCTTTCTTT. J is TRBJ1-1 and V is TRBV12-5; possibly TRBD1 for D (5 bases). V was trimmed by 9 bases and J by 7 bases, leaving 15 bases between them. CDR3 length: 12 residues. Per the germline V gene, CDR1 is LGHNT and CDR2 is FRNRAP. Drawing the rest from reference TRBV12-5 and TRBJ1-1, the complete variable domain is DARVTQTPRHKVTEMGQEVTMRCQPILGHNTVFWYRQTMMQGLELLAYFRNRAPLDDSGMPKDRFSAEMPDATLATLKIQPSEPRDSAVYFCASQEQEYEAFFGQGTRLTVV.

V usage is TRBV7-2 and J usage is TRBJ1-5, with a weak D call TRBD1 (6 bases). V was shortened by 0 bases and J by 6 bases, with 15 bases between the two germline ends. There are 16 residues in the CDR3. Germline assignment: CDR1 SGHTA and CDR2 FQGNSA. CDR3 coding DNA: TGTGCCAGCAGCTTAGCGAGAGGGGGGGGCAGTCAGCCCCAGCATTTT. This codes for CASSLARGGGSQPQHF. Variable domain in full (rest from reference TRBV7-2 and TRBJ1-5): GAGVSQSPSNKVTEKGKDVELRCDPISGHTALYWYRQSLGQGLEFLIYFQGNSAPDKSGLPSDRFSAERTGGSVSTLTIQRTQQEDSAVYLCASSLARGGGSQPQHFGDGTRLSIL.

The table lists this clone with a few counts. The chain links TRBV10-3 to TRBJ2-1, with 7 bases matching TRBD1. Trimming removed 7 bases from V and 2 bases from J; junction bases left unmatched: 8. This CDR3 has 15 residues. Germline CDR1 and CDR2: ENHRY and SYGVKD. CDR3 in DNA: TGTGCCATCAAACCCTCAGGGGGTACCTACAATGAGCAGTTCTTC. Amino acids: CAIKPSGGTYNEQFF.

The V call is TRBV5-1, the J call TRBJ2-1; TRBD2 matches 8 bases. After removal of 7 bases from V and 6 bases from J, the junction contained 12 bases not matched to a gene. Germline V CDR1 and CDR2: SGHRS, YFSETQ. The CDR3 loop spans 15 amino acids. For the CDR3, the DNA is TGCGCCAGCCGCGTTTCGGGGGGGGCCGTCAATGAGCAGTTCTTC. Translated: CASRVSGGAVNEQFF.